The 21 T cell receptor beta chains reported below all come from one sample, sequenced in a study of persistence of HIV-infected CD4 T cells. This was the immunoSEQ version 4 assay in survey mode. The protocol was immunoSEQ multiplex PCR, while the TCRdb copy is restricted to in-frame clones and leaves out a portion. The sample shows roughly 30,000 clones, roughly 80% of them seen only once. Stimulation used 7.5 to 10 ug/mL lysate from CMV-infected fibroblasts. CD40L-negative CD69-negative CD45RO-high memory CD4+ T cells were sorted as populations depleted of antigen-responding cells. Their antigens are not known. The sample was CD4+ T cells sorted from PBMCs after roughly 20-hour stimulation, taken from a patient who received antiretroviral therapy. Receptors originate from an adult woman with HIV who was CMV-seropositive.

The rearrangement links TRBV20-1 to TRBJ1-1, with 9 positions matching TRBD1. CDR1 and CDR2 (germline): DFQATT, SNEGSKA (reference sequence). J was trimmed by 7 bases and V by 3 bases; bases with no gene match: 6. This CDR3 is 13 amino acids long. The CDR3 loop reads CSASSTGGSEAFF. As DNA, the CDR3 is TGCAGTGCTAGTTCGACAGGGGGAAGTGAAGCTTTCTTT.

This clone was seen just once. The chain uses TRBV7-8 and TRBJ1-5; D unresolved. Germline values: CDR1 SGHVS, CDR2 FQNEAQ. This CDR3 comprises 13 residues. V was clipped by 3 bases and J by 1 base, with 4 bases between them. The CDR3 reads CASSLDSNQPQHF. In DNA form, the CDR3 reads TGTGCCAGCAGCTTGGACAGCAATCAGCCCCAGCATTTT. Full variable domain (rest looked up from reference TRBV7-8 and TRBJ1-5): GAGVSQSPRYKVAKRGQDVALRCDPISGHVSLFWYQQALGQGPEFLTYFQNEAQLDKSGLPSDRFFAERPEGSVSTLKIQRTQQEDSAVYLCASSLDSNQPQHFGDGTRLSIL.

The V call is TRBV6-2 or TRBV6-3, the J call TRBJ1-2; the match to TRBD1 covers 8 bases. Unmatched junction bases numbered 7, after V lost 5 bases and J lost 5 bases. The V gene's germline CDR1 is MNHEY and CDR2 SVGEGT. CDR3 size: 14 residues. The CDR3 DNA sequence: TGTGCCAGCAGTAAAGGACAGGGATTATATGGCTACACCTTC. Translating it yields CASSKGQGLYGYTF.

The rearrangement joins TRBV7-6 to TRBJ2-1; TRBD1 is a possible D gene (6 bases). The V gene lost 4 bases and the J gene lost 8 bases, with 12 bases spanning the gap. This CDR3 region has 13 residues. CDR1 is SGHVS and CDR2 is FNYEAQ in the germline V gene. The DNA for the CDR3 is TGTGCCAGCAGCTACACGACAGGAGATGAGCAGTTCTTC. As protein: CASSYTTGDEQFF.

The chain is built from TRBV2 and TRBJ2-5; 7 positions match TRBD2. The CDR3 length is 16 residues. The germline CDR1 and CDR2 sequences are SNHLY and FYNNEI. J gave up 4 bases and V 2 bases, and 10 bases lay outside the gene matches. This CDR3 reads CASSERRRGTRETQYF. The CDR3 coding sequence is TGTGCCAGCAGTGAACGTAGGCGGGGGACTCGAGAGACCCAGTACTTC.

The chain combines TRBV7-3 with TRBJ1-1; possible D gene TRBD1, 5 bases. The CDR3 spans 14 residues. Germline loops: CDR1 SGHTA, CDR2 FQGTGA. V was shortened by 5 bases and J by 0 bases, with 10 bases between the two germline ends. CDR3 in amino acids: CASSPGRLNTEAFF. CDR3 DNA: TGTGCCAGCAGCCCGGGACGCCTGAACACTGAAGCTTTCTTT.

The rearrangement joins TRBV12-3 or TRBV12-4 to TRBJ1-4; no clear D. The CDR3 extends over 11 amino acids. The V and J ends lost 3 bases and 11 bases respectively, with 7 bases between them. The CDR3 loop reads CASSFREKLFF. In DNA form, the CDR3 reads TGTGCCAGCAGTTTTCGCGAGAAACTGTTTTTT.

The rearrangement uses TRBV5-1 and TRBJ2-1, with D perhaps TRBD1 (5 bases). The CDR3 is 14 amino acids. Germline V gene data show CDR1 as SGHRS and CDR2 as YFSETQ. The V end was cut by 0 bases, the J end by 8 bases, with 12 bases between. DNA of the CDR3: TGCGCCAGCAGCTTGGTCGGCAGGGTGGATGAGCAGTTCTTC. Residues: CASSLVGRVDEQFF.

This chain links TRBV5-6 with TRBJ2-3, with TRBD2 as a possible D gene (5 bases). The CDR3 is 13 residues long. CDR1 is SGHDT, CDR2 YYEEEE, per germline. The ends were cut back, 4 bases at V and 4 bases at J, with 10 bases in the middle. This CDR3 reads CASSLLGPDTQYF. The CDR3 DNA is TGTGCCAGCAGCCTACTAGGCCCAGATACGCAGTATTTT.

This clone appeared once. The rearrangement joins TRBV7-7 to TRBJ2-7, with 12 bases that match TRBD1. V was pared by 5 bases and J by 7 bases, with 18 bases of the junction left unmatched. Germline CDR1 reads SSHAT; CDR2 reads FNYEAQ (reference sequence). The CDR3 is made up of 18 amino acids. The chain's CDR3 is CASSPSGTGGTRVREQYV. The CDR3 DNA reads TGTGCCAGCAGCCCATCGGGGACAGGGGGCACCAGGGTGCGTGAGCAGTACGTC.

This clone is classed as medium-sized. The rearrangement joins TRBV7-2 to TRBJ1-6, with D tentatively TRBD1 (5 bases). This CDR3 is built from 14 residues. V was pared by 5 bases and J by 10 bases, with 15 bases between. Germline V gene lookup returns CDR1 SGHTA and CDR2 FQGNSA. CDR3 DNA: TGTGCCAGCAGCGTGGGGGTTCTTGGATCACCCCTCCACTTT. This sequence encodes CASSVGVLGSPLHF. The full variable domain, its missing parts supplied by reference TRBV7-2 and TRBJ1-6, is GAGVSQSPSNKVTEKGKDVELRCDPISGHTALYWYRQSLGQGLEFLIYFQGNSAPDKSGLPSDRFSAERTGGSVSTLTIQRTQQEDSAVYLCASSVGVLGSPLHFGNGTRLTVT.

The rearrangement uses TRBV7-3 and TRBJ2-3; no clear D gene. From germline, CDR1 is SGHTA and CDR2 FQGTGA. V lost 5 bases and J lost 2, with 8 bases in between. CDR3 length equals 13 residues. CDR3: CASSTGSTDTQYF. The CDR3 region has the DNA TGTGCCAGCAGCACCGGGTCCACAGATACGCAGTATTTT.

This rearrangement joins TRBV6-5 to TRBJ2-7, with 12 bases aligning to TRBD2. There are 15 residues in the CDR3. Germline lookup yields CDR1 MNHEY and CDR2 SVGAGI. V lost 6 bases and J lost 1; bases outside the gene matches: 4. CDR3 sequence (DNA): TGTGCCAGCAGAACCCTAGCGGGGGGGTCCTACGAGCAGTACTTC. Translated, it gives CASRTLAGGSYEQYF.

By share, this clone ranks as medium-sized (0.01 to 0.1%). CDR3 protein: CASSLSGGGINNSPLHF. The CDR3 DNA reads as TGTGCCAGCAGTTTATCAGGGGGGGGCATAAATAATTCACCCCTCCACTTT. This chain connects TRBV27 to TRBJ1-6; a possible D gene is TRBD1 (6 bases). The CDR3 runs to 17 residues. V lost 0 bases and J lost 5, with 14 bases in between. Germline V CDR1 and CDR2: MNHEY, SMNVEV (reference sequence).

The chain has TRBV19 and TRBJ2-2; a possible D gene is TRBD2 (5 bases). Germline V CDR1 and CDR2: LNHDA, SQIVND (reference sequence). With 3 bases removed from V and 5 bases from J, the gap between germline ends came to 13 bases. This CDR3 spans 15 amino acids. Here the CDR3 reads CASSIRGRGTGELFF. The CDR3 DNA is TGTGCCAGTAGTATCCGCGGGCGCGGGACCGGGGAGCTGTTTTTT.

DNA of the CDR3: TGTGCCAGCTCATTCCCCGAAGGACAGGGTCCAGATACGCAGTATTTT. Encoded protein: CASSFPEGQGPDTQYF. The rearrangement links TRBV18 to TRBJ2-3; the match to TRBD1 covers 8 bases. The CDR3 runs 16 residues. J was trimmed by 4 bases and V by 5 bases; bases with no gene match: 11. CDR1 is KGHSH and CDR2 is LQKENI in the germline V gene.

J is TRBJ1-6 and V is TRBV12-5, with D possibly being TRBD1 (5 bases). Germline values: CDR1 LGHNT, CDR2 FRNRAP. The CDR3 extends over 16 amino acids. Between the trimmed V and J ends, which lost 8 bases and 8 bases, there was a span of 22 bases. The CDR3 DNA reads TGTGCTAGTCGAACAACTGTAAGGGGCGTTTATTCACCCCTCCACTTT. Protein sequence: CASRTTVRGVYSPLHF.

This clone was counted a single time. The CDR3, as DNA: TGTGCCAGCAGCGGAACCGGGACGGATGTTCCTTATAGCAATCAGCCCCAGCATTTT. It is translated as CASSGTGTDVPYSNQPQHF. The rearrangement joins TRBV9 to TRBJ1-5, with D maybe TRBD1 (5 bases). V lost 3 bases and J 0 bases, leaving 22 bases between the germline ends. This CDR3 is built from 19 residues. Germline V lookup: CDR1 SGDLS, CDR2 YYNGEE.

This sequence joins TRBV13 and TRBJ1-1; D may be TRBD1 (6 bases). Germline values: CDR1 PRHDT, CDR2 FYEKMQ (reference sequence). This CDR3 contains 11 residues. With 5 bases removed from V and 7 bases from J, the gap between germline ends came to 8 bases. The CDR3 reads CASSRTDEAFF. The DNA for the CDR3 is TGTGCCAGCAGCCGGACAGATGAAGCTTTCTTT. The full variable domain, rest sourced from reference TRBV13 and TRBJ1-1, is AAGVIQSPRHLIKEKRETATLKCYPIPRHDTVYWYQQGPGQDPQFLISFYEKMQSDKGSIPDRFSAQQFSDYHSELNMSSLELGDSALYFCASSRTDEAFFGQGTRLTVV.

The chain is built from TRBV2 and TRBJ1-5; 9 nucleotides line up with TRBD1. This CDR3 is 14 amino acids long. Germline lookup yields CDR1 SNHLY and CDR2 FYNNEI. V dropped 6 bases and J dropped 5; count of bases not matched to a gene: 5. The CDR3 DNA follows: TGTGCCAGCAGGCGGGGGACAGGGCATCAGCCCCAGCATTTT. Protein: CASRRGTGHQPQHF. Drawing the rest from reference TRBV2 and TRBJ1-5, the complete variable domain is EPEVTQTPSHQVTQMGQEVILRCVPISNHLYFYWYRQILGQKVEFLVSFYNNEISEKSEIFDDQFSVERPDGSNFTLKIRSTKLEDSAMYFCASRRGTGHQPQHFGDGTRLSIL.

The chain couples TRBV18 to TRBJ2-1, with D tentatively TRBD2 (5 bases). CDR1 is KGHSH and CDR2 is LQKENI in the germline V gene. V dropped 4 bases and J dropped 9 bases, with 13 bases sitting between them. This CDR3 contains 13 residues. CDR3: CASSRGLDGEQFF. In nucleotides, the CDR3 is TGTGCCAGCTCACGTGGACTGGATGGTGAGCAGTTCTTC.